What follows describes a single T cell receptor beta chain. What it binds is unknown. The ends were cut back, 5 bases at V and 3 bases at J, with 13 bases in the middle. CDR1 and CDR2 (germline): SEHNR, FQNEAQ (reference sequence). This CDR3 is 14 amino acids long. The data were taken from a study of CD8 T cells in ankylosing spondylitis. Study findings and constraints: Some of the motif variants had earlier been found in reactive arthritis patients' fluid and blood. Several highly homologous variants formed a TCR beta motif that appeared characteristic of ankylosing spondylitis blood.

Generation of TCR beta libraries employed quantitative 5'-RACE incorporating molecular barcodes. MiXCR, run by TCRdb on the 5' RACE reads, gives a single entry per CDR3 protein. There are some 270,000 distinct CDR3 sequences in the sample; 32% occur only once, and around 4% lies in the top ten. The TCR was taken from a male donor with ankylosing spondylitis or in good health (not recorded which). The chain recombines TRBV7-9 with TRBJ2-5, with D possibly matching TRBD1 (6 bases). Sequencing was carried out using blood, either unsorted or a sorted T cell fraction (not recorded which). The CDR3 coding sequence is TGTGCCAGCAGCCCCAGGGGTCTAAAAGAGACCCAGTACTTC. It is translated as CASSPRGLKETQYF.